What follows are 21 T cell receptor beta chains derived from one specimen sequenced in a study of T cell responses to AZD1222 COVID-19 vaccine (dated by TCRdb to the early 2020s). The meaning of the sample's time point label: about 28 days (+/-7) after the second vaccine dose. Preparation of the library involved the immunoSEQ multiplex PCR assay. This is the immuneACCESS table as TCRdb keeps it, with only in-frame sequences that have V and J called. A part of the clones is gone; compared with another copy, unresolved V genes explain less than half, and the rest is unexplained. The sample contains around 120,000 clones, roughly 85% of them found a single time. Of the sample, 2% to 2.5% falls within the top ten clones. Here the sequenced sample was peripheral blood, taken 28 days after the second AZD1222 dose. Source of these receptors: an adult who received the AZD1222 COVID-19 vaccine.

This chain connects TRBV18 to TRBJ1-1; perhaps TRBD1 as D (6 bases). CDR3 length equals 16 residues. Trimming cost V 6 bases and J 4 bases, with 21 bases left between them. Germline loops: CDR1 KGHSH, CDR2 LQKENI. The CDR3 DNA sequence: TGTGCCAGCTCTCCAAAAGGTTCAGGGGCGGCCACTGAAGCTTTCTTT. This encodes CASSPKGSGAATEAFF.

The chain carries TRBV7-3 and TRBJ1-6; D is unclear. Between the trimmed V and J ends, which lost 5 bases and 7 bases, there was a span of 12 bases. CDR1 is SGHTA and CDR2 is FQGTGA in the germline V gene. There are 14 residues in the CDR3. CDR3 DNA sequence: TGTGCCAGCAGCGAGGGTAATTTGAATTCACCCCTCCACTTT. This gives the protein CASSEGNLNSPLHF.

The CDR3 DNA reads TGTGCCAGCAGCGGAGGGACTAGCGGGAGAACAGATACGCAGTATTTT. Its translation is CASSGGTSGRTDTQYF. The chain couples TRBV11-2 to TRBJ2-3, with TRBD2 identical over 14 bases. CDR3 length equals 16 residues. Trimming took 5 bases from V and 3 from J; bases not matched to a gene: 4. CDR1 SGHAT and CDR2 FQNNGV come from the germline V gene.

The chain employs TRBV3-1 (or the pseudogene TRBV3-2) and TRBJ2-7; maybe TRBD1 (6 bases). The CDR3 is 14 amino acids. Trimming took off 1 base at V and 5 bases at J, with 12 bases between the two ends. Germline values: CDR1 LGHDT, CDR2 YNNKEL (reference sequence). CDR3 residues: CASSQVQGIDEQYF. The CDR3 nucleotides read TGTGCCAGCAGCCAAGTACAGGGTATAGACGAGCAGTACTTC.

The rearrangement uses TRBV10-2 and TRBJ2-1, with 11 bases that match TRBD2. The length of the CDR3 is 14 residues. The V segment lost 6 bases and the J segment 5 bases; nucleotides outside the gene matches: 3. The germline V gene encodes CDR1 WSHSY and CDR2 SAAADI. CDR3 in amino acids: CASSGLAGHNEQFF. CDR3 DNA sequence: TGCGCCAGCAGCGGACTAGCGGGCCACAATGAGCAGTTCTTC.

The chain employs TRBV30 and TRBJ2-3; D is perhaps TRBD1 (6 bases). The CDR3 runs to 13 residues. V dropped 5 bases and J dropped 0 bases, with 9 bases sitting between them. CDR1 GTSNPN and CDR2 SVGIG come from the germline V gene (reference sequence). The CDR3 is CAWGQGSTDTQYF. DNA of the CDR3: TGTGCCTGGGGCCAGGGGAGCACAGATACGCAGTATTTT.

The V call is TRBV6-5, the J call TRBJ2-7; TRBD2 matches at 12 bases. CDR3 length: 13 amino acids. The germline CDR1 and CDR2 sequences are MNHEY and SVGAGI. V lost 10 bases to trimming and J lost 4 bases; unmatched junction nucleotides: 5. The CDR3 protein is CATRLAGDYEQYF. As DNA, the CDR3 is TGTGCCACCCGACTAGCGGGAGATTACGAGCAGTACTTC.

J is TRBJ1-6 and V is TRBV6-1; TRBD1 is a possible D gene (6 bases). CDR3 length: 16 amino acids. V lost 0 bases to trimming and J lost 9 bases, with 15 bases between them. Germline CDR1 is MNHNS and CDR2 is SASEGT. CDR3 region: CASSEAFRGTFSPLHF. The CDR3 region has the DNA TGTGCCAGCAGTGAAGCCTTCAGGGGTACCTTTTCACCCCTCCACTTT.

J is TRBJ2-1 and V is TRBV29-1; 7 nucleotides match TRBD1. V lost 4 bases and J lost 0; bases outside the gene matches: 12. The CDR3 is 17 residues long. The germline CDR1 and CDR2 sequences are SQVTM and ANQGSEA. The CDR3 sequence: CSVVPGQRRSSYNEQFF. CDR3 sequence (DNA): TGCAGCGTTGTCCCGGGACAGAGAAGAAGCTCCTACAATGAGCAGTTCTTC.

The chain joins TRBV6-1 to TRBJ2-7; 10 bases are shared with TRBD2. The CDR3 spans 15 residues. Trimming took 2 bases from V and 1 from J; bases not matched to a gene: 2. From germline, CDR1 is MNHNS and CDR2 SASEGT. The chain's CDR3 is CASSEKLAGSYEQYF. CDR3 nucleotides: TGTGCCAGCAGTGAAAAACTAGCGGGATCCTACGAGCAGTACTTC.

The chain carries TRBV5-4 and TRBJ1-2; D possibly corresponds to TRBD1 (6 bases). The CDR3 sequence is 14 residues long. CDR1 and CDR2 from the germline V gene are SGHNT and YYREEE (reference sequence). The V end was cut by 1 base, the J end by 7 bases, with 14 bases between. CDR3 DNA sequence: TGTGCCAGCAGCTTGACAGGGAAGGGAAGTGGCTACACCTTC. Its protein product is CASSLTGKGSGYTF.

There are a few counts of this clone. The chain couples TRBV10-3 to TRBJ2-7; the D gene is possibly TRBD1 (5 bases). The CDR3 length is 13 residues. Germline V CDR1 and CDR2: ENHRY, SYGVKD. V lost 5 bases, J lost 5 bases, and 13 bases lay in between. The CDR3 sequence is CAISIQELDEQYF. CDR3 sequence (DNA): TGTGCCATCAGTATACAGGAACTCGACGAGCAGTACTTC.

The chain is built from TRBV28 and TRBJ2-3; TRBD2 matches at 9 bases. CDR3 length: 16 residues. J lost 1 base, V lost 3 bases, and 5 bases had no gene match. CDR1 is MDHEN, CDR2 SYDVKM, per germline. The CDR3 here is CASSFPTSGCTDTQYF. DNA for the CDR3: TGTGCCAGCAGTTTCCCGACTAGCGGCTGCACAGATACGCAGTATTTT.

The table lists this clone with a count of one. V and J are TRBV30 and TRBJ1-1, with D uncertain. CDR3 length: 12 amino acids. Germline CDR1 and CDR2: GTSNPN and SVGIG (reference sequence). V dropped 2 bases and J dropped 1 base, with 5 bases sitting between them. CDR3 amino acids: CAWSRQNTEAFF. As DNA, the CDR3 is TGTGCCTGGAGTAGGCAGAACACTGAAGCTTTCTTT.

V usage is TRBV6-5 and J usage is TRBJ1-2; the match to TRBD1 covers 9 bases. CDR3 size: 16 residues. The V gene end was trimmed by 0 bases and the J gene end by 1 base; junction bases not matched to a gene: 3. Germline V gives CDR1 MNHEY, CDR2 SVGAGI. CDR3 DNA: TGTGCCAGCAGTTACTCACAGGGACAGGGTAACTATGGCTACACCTTC. Its protein is CASSYSQGQGNYGYTF.

The J gene is TRBJ2-1, the V gene TRBV19, with TRBD2 identical over 14 bases. Germline V CDR1 and CDR2: LNHDA, SQIVND (reference sequence). After removal of 5 bases from V and 4 bases from J, the junction contained 7 bases not matched to a gene. CDR3 size: 17 residues. CDR3 coding DNA: TGTGCCAGTAGTGCACGACTAGCGGGAGGGCTGTACAATGAGCAGTTCTTC. Translation: CASSARLAGGLYNEQFF.

The CDR3 sequence is CASRGGNNQPQHF. DNA of the CDR3: TGTGCCAGCAGGGGAGGCAACAATCAGCCCCAGCATTTT. This chain joins TRBV7-9 and TRBJ1-5; D uncertain. The length of the CDR3 is 13 residues. V lost 6 bases and J lost 3, with 9 bases in between. Germline CDR1 and CDR2: SEHNR and FQNEAQ (reference sequence).

The rearrangement links TRBV4-3 to TRBJ2-1, with 11 bases lining up with TRBD2. With 4 bases clipped from V and 8 bases from J, the junction kept 13 bases outside the gene matches. Per germline, CDR1 LGHNA and CDR2 YSLEER. This CDR3 spans 17 amino acids. CDR3 in amino acids: CASSLGLAGGGRDEQFF. Written as DNA, the CDR3 is TGCGCCAGCAGCCTCGGGCTAGCGGGAGGCGGGCGGGATGAGCAGTTCTTC.

The J gene is TRBJ1-6, the V gene TRBV5-1, with 8 bases fitting TRBD1. Germline V lookup: CDR1 SGHRS, CDR2 YFSETQ. The CDR3 is made up of 15 amino acids. The J segment lost 6 bases and the V segment lost 0 bases, leaving 2 bases of the junction unmatched. The CDR3: CASSLAGQANSPLHF. CDR3 bases: TGCGCCAGCAGCTTGGCGGGACAGGCTAATTCACCCCTCCACTTT.

This sequence joins TRBV9 and TRBJ1-1, with D possibly TRBD1 on 5 matching bases. Germline V CDR1 and CDR2: SGDLS, YYNGEE. V lost 0 bases to trimming and J lost 4 bases, with 13 bases between them. The CDR3 runs to 15 residues. CDR3 coding DNA: TGTGCCAGCAGCGTAGTGTTGGGGGTTGGCACTGAAGCTTTCTTT. It encodes CASSVVLGVGTEAFF.

The genes are TRBV5-1 and TRBJ2-3; 13 positions agree with TRBD2. This CDR3 is built from 15 residues. V was pared by 4 bases and J by 7 bases, with 6 bases of the junction left unmatched. Germline V lookup: CDR1 SGHRS, CDR2 YFSETQ. This CDR3 is CASSELAGGPNTQYF. Written as DNA, the CDR3 is TGCGCCAGCAGCGAACTAGCGGGAGGGCCGAATACGCAGTATTTT.